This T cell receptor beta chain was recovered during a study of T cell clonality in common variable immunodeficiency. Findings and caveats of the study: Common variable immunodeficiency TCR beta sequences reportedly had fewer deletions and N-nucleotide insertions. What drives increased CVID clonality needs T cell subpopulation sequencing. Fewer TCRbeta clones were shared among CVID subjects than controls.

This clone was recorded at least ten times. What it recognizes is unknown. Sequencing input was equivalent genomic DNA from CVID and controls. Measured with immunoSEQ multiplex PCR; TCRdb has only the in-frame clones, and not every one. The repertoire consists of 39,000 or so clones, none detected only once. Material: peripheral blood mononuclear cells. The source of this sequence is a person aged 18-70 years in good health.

CDR3 DNA, as far as it was read: TGTGCCAGCAGCTTGAGGCGGGAGTTTAGCGGGGAG. Translation: CASSLRREFSGE. The full CDR3 protein is CASSLRREFSGELFF. This chain connects TRBV11-2 to TRBJ2-2; 7 nucleotides match TRBD2. The DNA ends 3 residues before the CDR3 does, and the rest of the CDR3 is filled in from the germline J gene. V dropped 3 bases and J dropped 7; count of bases not matched to a gene: 8. The CDR3 sequence is 15 residues long. Germline CDR1 and CDR2: SGHAT and FQNNGV. Full variable domain (missing parts from reference TRBV11-2 and TRBJ2-2): EAGVAQSPRYKIIEKRQSVAFWCNPISGHATLYWYQQILGQGPKLLIQFQNNGVVDDSQLPKDRFSAERLKGVDSTLKIQPAKLEDSAVYLCASSLRREFSGELFFGEGSRLTVL.